This passage covers 8 T cell receptor beta chains from one sample sequenced in a study of monozygotic twins with inflammatory bowel disease. From the 5' RACE reads, TCRdb lists one entry per CDR3 protein and no DNA. Its clone listing holds about 300,000 distinct CDR3 sequences. The sample consisted of blood. Source of these receptors: a human donor with ulcerative colitis or Crohn's disease, or a healthy co-twin of an affected twin (not recorded which).

V gene TRBV12-3 or TRBV12-4 combines with J gene TRBJ2-3; TCRdb selects TRBD1, and the lack of DNA leaves this call unchecked. There are 15 residues in the CDR3. CDR3 sequence: CASSLGDTSTDTQYF.

V gene TRBV12-3 or TRBV12-4 combines with J gene TRBJ2-7; TCRdb's D call, TRBD1, is unchecked because there is no DNA. The CDR3 is made up of 13 amino acids. The chain's CDR3 is CASSGDGTYEQYF.

The gene calls are TRBV2 and TRBJ2-7; TCRdb's D gene call, TRBD1, goes unchecked for lack of DNA. Germline lookup yields CDR1 SNHLY and CDR2 FYNNEI. The CDR3 is made up of 14 amino acids. CDR3 residues: CASEDRDRSYEQYF.

The chain recombines TRBV5-1 with TRBJ2-7. Germline assignment: CDR1 SGHRS and CDR2 YFSETQ. This CDR3 has 13 amino acids. The CDR3 here is CASSLRRYGQQYF. The variable domain in full, with the rest retrieved from reference TRBV5-1 and TRBJ2-7, is KAGVTQTPRYLIKTRGQQVTLSCSPISGHRSVSWYQQTPGQGLQFLFEYFSETQRNKGNFPGRFSGRQFSNSRSEMNVSTLELGDSALYLCASSLRRYGQQYFGPGTRLTVT.

J is TRBJ2-3 and V is TRBV5-1; the D call of TRBD1 rests on TCRdb alone, since no DNA is present to check it. CDR1 and CDR2 from the germline V gene are SGHRS and YFSETQ. CDR3 length equals 13 residues. Here the CDR3 reads CASSPRTSDTQYF.

V is TRBV5-1 and J is TRBJ1-4. Germline CDR1 SGHRS, CDR2 YFSETQ. The CDR3 is 15 amino acids. CDR3 sequence reads: CASSKGLTTNEKLFF.

This chain links TRBV2 with TRBJ1-1; with no DNA, the TCRdb D assignment of TRBD1 cannot be verified. This CDR3 is built from 16 residues. Germline values: CDR1 SNHLY, CDR2 FYNNEI. Here the CDR3 reads CASRGGTGYLNTEAFF.

The CDR3 here is CSAQMGVSGANVLTF. The chain joins TRBV20-1 to TRBJ2-6; checking the TCRdb D call of TRBD1 is not possible without DNA. Germline V gives CDR1 DFQATT, CDR2 SNEGSKA (reference sequence). This CDR3 has 15 amino acids.